The next 24 T cell receptor beta chains were all read from a single sample in a study of glioma-infiltrating T cells. TCR alpha and beta CDR3 regions were amplified from RNA using iRepertoire nested multiplex PCR. TCRdb itself ran the multiplex PCR reads through MiXCR, one entry per CDR3 protein. The sample records some 100,000 distinct CDR3 sequences, about 25% being singletons. The material sequenced was glioma tissue, nonneoplastic brain tissue, or PBMCs (not recorded which). These receptors all stem from a human donor with low-grade glioma or glioblastoma, undergoing nonglioma brain surgery, or in good health (not recorded which).

This clonotype showed up many times. The genes are TRBV18 and TRBJ1-4, with TRBD1 as a possible D gene (5 bases). The CDR3 extends over 13 amino acids. V shed 5 bases and J shed 4 bases, with 8 bases lying between them. Germline-derived CDR1 and CDR2 are KGHSH and LQKENI. CDR3 sequence reads: CASSWGGNEKLFF. The CDR3 nucleotides are TGTGCCAGCTCATGGGGCGGTAATGAAAAACTGTTTTTT.

This clonotype showed up many times. The rearrangement uses TRBV11-3 and TRBJ2-1; 14 bases are a match to TRBD2. The CDR3 is 15 amino acids. With 4 bases clipped from V and 9 bases from J, the junction kept 5 bases outside the gene matches. Germline CDR1 and CDR2: SGHNT and YENEEA. The CDR3 sequence: CASSSGTSGSREQFF. CDR3 DNA sequence: TGTGCCAGCAGCTCCGGGACTAGCGGGAGCCGTGAGCAGTTCTTC.

In this sample, this clonotype turned up many times. CDR3 loop: CASSPGTGGEQYF. DNA for the CDR3: TGTGCCAGCAGTCCGGGGACAGGAGGGGAGCAGTACTTC. The V gene is TRBV27, the J gene TRBJ2-7; 8 bases match TRBD1. Germline CDR1 reads MNHEY; CDR2 reads SMNVEV (reference sequence). The J segment lost 7 bases and the V segment lost 5 bases, leaving 7 bases of the junction unmatched. The CDR3 sequence is 13 residues long.

The V and J genes are TRBV13 and TRBJ2-1; TRBD2 aligns across 11 bases. Germline V lookup: CDR1 PRHDT, CDR2 FYEKMQ (reference sequence). With 5 bases clipped from V and 0 bases from J, the junction kept 6 bases outside the gene matches. The CDR3 sequence is 17 residues long. The CDR3 bases are TGTGCCAGCAGCCGTACTAGCGGGGGAAACTCCTACAATGAGCAGTTCTTC. Protein: CASSRTSGGNSYNEQFF.

At least ten counts were recorded for this clonotype. CDR3 in amino acids: CASSLVSGSYNEQFF. The CDR3 DNA is TGTGCCAGCAGCCTCGTTAGCGGGAGTTACAATGAGCAGTTCTTC. The chain is built from TRBV6-2 or TRBV6-3 and TRBJ2-1; 9 bases align to TRBD2. CDR1 is MNHEY and CDR2 is SVGEGT in the germline V gene. The CDR3 sequence is 15 residues long. Trimming took 6 bases from V and 4 from J; bases not matched to a gene: 7.

This clonotype was seen more than once but under ten times. The CDR3 DNA follows: TGTGCCAGCAGCGACGAAAGGGACTCCGAGCAGTACTTC. Translation: CASSDERDSEQYF. The chain uses TRBV2 and TRBJ2-7; D perhaps matches TRBD2 (6 bases). The germline CDR1 and CDR2 sequences are SNHLY and FYNNEI. V shed 6 bases and J shed 6 bases, with 15 bases lying between them. The CDR3 runs 13 residues.

At least ten counts were recorded for this clonotype. CDR3: CASSYQGSTDTQYF. The CDR3 DNA reads as TGTGCCAGCAGTTACCAGGGATCCACAGATACGCAGTATTTT. This chain uses TRBV6-6 with TRBJ2-3; tentative D call: TRBD1 (5 bases). Germline loops: CDR1 MNHNY, CDR2 SVGAGI (reference sequence). The CDR3 sequence is 14 residues long. V was cut by 2 bases and J by 2 bases, with 8 bases left in between.

This clonotype was picked up many times. The V gene is TRBV10-3, the J gene TRBJ2-7, with 9 bases aligning to TRBD1. The CDR3 is 13 amino acids. V lost 2 bases to trimming and J lost 4 bases; unmatched junction nucleotides: 0. In germline, CDR1 is ENHRY, CDR2 SYGVKD. CDR3 DNA sequence: TGTGCCATCAGTGAGGGACAGGGGTACGAGCAGTACTTC. This gives the protein CAISEGQGYEQYF.

This clonotype was counted ten times or more. V gene TRBV28 combines with J gene TRBJ1-1; D not certain. CDR3 length: 12 amino acids. V lost 5 bases, J lost 5 bases, and 9 bases lay in between. The V gene's germline CDR1 is MDHEN and CDR2 SYDVKM. The CDR3 DNA reads as TGTGCCAGCAGTCCCCGACGGACTGAAGCTTTCTTT. Translating gives CASSPRRTEAFF.

The table lists this clonotype with many counts. The CDR3 DNA sequence: TGCAGTGCTAGAGCATGGCTAGCGGGAGGTCGCGGGGCCAACGTCCTGACTTTC. Translated, it gives CSARAWLAGGRGANVLTF. This chain links TRBV20-1 with TRBJ2-6; 11 bases are a match to TRBD2. With 1 base clipped from V and 4 bases from J, the junction kept 9 bases outside the gene matches. Looked up from germline, CDR1 is DFQATT and CDR2 is SNEGSKA (reference sequence). The CDR3 has 18 amino acids.

In its sample, this clonotype was seen many times. The chain recombines TRBV14 with TRBJ1-3, with D uncertain. Trimming took off 0 bases at V and 0 bases at J, with 6 bases between the two ends. CDR3 length: 15 residues. Germline assignment: CDR1 SGHDN and CDR2 FVKESK. The CDR3 spells CASSQDGNSGNTIYF. As DNA, the CDR3 is TGTGCCAGCAGCCAAGATGGGAACTCTGGAAACACCATATATTTT.

This clonotype was seen many times. V and J are TRBV4-3 and TRBJ2-3; D call uncertain. CDR3 length equals 15 residues. CDR1 and CDR2 from the germline V gene are LGHNA and YSLEER. Trimming shortened V by 0 bases and J by 7 bases, and 14 bases separated the two germline ends. The CDR3 region has the DNA TGCGCCAGCAGCCAAGATCGCGATCTAGGGTATACGCAGTATTTT. This codes for CASSQDRDLGYTQYF.

In the case of this clonotype: A much larger clonotype is one base distant, so this may be a read error. The chain recombines TRBV29-1 with TRBJ1-2, with TRBD1 as a possible D gene (5 bases). CDR1 SQVTM and CDR2 ANQGSEA come from the germline V gene. Trimming took 7 bases from V and 2 from J, leaving 14 bases between them. The CDR3 is made up of 13 amino acids. CDR3 nucleotide sequence: TGCAGCGGCACACATGGGGCGAACTATGGCTACACCTTC. This sequence encodes CSGTHGANYGYTF.

This clonotype was detected ten times or more. The gene calls are TRBV3-1 and TRBJ2-3; D uncertain. This CDR3 is 13 amino acids long. V lost 4 bases and J 6 bases, leaving 11 bases between the germline ends. The germline CDR1 and CDR2 sequences are LGHDT and YNNKEL (reference sequence). The CDR3 DNA reads as TGTGCCAGCAGCCGTTCGCCCGCGGATACGCAGTATTTT. It yields the protein CASSRSPADTQYF.

This clonotype was counted between two and nine times. The chain uses TRBV5-1 and TRBJ2-1; 9 bases are shared with TRBD2. Germline CDR1 is SGHRS and CDR2 is YFSETQ. V lost 0 bases and J lost 4; bases outside the gene matches: 8. The CDR3 covers 17 residues. CDR3 in DNA: TGCGCCAGCAGCTTGGGGGAAGGAGCGGGGGGTTACAATGAGCAGTTCTTC. It is translated as CASSLGEGAGGYNEQFF.

This clonotype was recorded many times. V and J are TRBV7-2 and TRBJ2-7; 8 nucleotides align to TRBD2. Unmatched junction bases numbered 7, after V lost 5 bases and J lost 7 bases. This CDR3 comprises 13 residues. The germline gives CDR1 SGHTA, CDR2 FQGNSA. The CDR3 bases are TGTGCCAGCAGCCCCGGGACTAGACGGGAGCAGTACTTC. Its protein product is CASSPGTRREQYF.

In its sample, this clonotype was seen many times. The chain has TRBV2 and TRBJ1-1; D is uncertain. Trimming removed 7 bases at V and 1 base at J, with 10 bases between. Germline CDR1 and CDR2: SNHLY and FYNNEI. The CDR3 consists of 13 residues. The CDR3 region has the DNA TGTGCCAGCAAGGCCGCAGAGAACACTGAAGCTTTCTTT. Translation: CASKAAENTEAFF.

The chain has TRBV12-3 or TRBV12-4 and TRBJ2-1; 7 bases are shared with TRBD1. The CDR3 runs to 12 residues. Germline trimming cut 3 bases from V and 9 bases from J; bases unmatched to any gene: 2. CDR3: CASSLTGSEQFF. In DNA form, the CDR3 reads TGTGCCAGCAGTTTGACAGGGAGTGAGCAGTTCTTC.

Points on this clonotype: It may be a read error: a sequence one base away is much more abundant. The chain links TRBV20-1 to TRBJ1-2, with no clear D. The CDR3 sequence is 13 residues long. Per germline, CDR1 DFQATT and CDR2 SNEGSKA (reference sequence). CDR3 nucleotide sequence: TGCAGTGCTAGAGACACACTCAACTGTGGCTACACCTTC. Protein: CSARDTLNCGYTF.

This clonotype was seen ten or more times. The CDR3 nucleotides read TGTGCCACCAGCAGAGATCTTGGGGCTAGCGGGACGTCCTACGAGCAGTACTTC. It yields the protein CATSRDLGASGTSYEQYF. The chain links TRBV15 to TRBJ2-7; 9 positions agree with TRBD2. J gave up 1 base and V 0 bases, and 10 bases lay outside the gene matches. Germline V gives CDR1 LNHNV, CDR2 YYDKDF (reference sequence). The CDR3 is 18 residues long.

The gene calls are TRBV5-1 and TRBJ1-1; TRBD1 aligns across 8 bases. Germline V gives CDR1 SGHRS, CDR2 YFSETQ. This CDR3 contains 13 residues. V lost 6 bases and J lost 3; bases outside the gene matches: 4. DNA for the CDR3: TGCGCCAGCAATCTACAGGGGGACACTGAAGCTTTCTTT. It translates to CASNLQGDTEAFF.

The chain carries TRBV28 and TRBJ1-1; 8 positions agree with TRBD1. The CDR3 is 14 residues long. Germline trimming cut 3 bases from V and 3 bases from J; bases unmatched to any gene: 3. Per the germline V gene, CDR1 is MDHEN and CDR2 is SYDVKM. The CDR3 loop reads CASSFRRGHTEAFF. CDR3 nucleotides: TGTGCCAGCAGTTTCCGCAGGGGGCACACTGAAGCTTTCTTT.

Comments on this clonotype: One end of the junction does not line up with germline, which may come from a read error. The chain carries TRBV24-1 and TRBJ2-3; no clear D. Germline V gene lookup returns CDR1 KGHDR and CDR2 SFDVKD. This CDR3 region has 14 residues. CDR3 in DNA: TGTGCCACCGGTGATTACGACGGAACAGATACGCAGTATTTT. Protein product: CATGDYDGTDTQYF.

Points on this clonotype: This sequence may be a read error, since a much larger clone differs from it by one base. The chain employs TRBV29-1 and TRBJ1-1, with a possible D match to TRBD1 (5 bases). CDR1 and CDR2 from the germline V gene are SQVTM and ANQGSEA. This CDR3 region has 13 residues. CDR3 protein: CSVEGRERAEAFF. CDR3 DNA sequence: TGCAGCGTCGAAGGCAGGGAGCGAGCTGAAGCTTTCTTT.